This T cell receptor beta chain was recovered during a study of OX40 agonist ivuxolimab in advanced cancers. V lost 3 bases and J 6 bases, leaving 10 bases between the germline ends. The CDR3 consists of 13 residues. Germline CDR1 and CDR2: SGHDT and YYEEEE. The study, taken as a whole, reports: In general, CD8+ T cells held more expanded clones than CD4+ did, on average. The 0.1-3.0 mg/kg partial responders had among the lowest clonal expansion.

As to this clone: Its antigen is unidentified.

The repertoire was sequenced with immunoSEQ multiplex PCR; TCRdb's copy has only in-frame clones and lacks some. The repertoire holds around 70,000 clones, with roughly 90% as singletons. The sequence was collected from an adult with an advanced solid tumor such as melanoma, head and neck, liver or kidney cancer. The V gene is TRBV5-6, the J gene TRBJ1-5; a possible D gene is TRBD1 (5 bases). The source material was CD4+ or CD8+ T cells sorted from blood, sampled in a trial of the OX40 agonist ivuxolimab. The chain's CDR3 is CASSSGLGQPQHF. Written as DNA, the CDR3 is TGTGCCAGCAGCTCAGGGCTCGGTCAGCCCCAGCATTTT.